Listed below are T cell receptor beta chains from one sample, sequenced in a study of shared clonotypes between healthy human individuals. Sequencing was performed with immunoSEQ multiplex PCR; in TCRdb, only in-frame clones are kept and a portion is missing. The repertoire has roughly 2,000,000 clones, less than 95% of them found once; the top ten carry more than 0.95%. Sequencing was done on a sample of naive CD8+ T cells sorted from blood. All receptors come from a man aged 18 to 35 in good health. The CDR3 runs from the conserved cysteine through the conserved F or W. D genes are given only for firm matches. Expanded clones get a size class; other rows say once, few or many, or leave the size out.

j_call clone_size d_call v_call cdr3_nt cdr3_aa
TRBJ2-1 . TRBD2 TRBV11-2 TGTGCCAGCAGCCCGAGCGGGGCCCCGTTCTTC CASSPSGAPFF
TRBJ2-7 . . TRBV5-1 TGCGCCAGTGCGGATCCTACCTCCTACGAGCAGTACTTC CASADPTSYEQYF
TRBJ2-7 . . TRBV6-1 TGTGCCAGCAGTGGCCCCCGGGGGCCCCCCTACGAGCAGTACTTC CASSGPRGPPYEQYF
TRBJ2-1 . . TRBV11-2 TGTGCCAGCAGTTCTAATGGGGGCGCCTACAATGAGCAGTTCTTC CASSSNGGAYNEQFF
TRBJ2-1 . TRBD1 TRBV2 TGTGCCATCCGTTTCCGACAGGGATTCTACAATGAGCAGTTCTTC CAIRFRQGFYNEQFF
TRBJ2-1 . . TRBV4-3 TGCGCCAGCAGCCAAGATCGAGGAGGGGTCAATGAGCAGTTCTTC CASSQDRGGVNEQFF
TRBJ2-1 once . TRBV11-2 TGTGCCAGCAGCTTCGCTAGCCCTGAGCAGTTCTTC CASSFASPEQFF
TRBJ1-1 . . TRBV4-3 TGCGCCAGCAGCCAAGAGGAGGGATGGGAAGGCACTGAAGCTTTCTTT CASSQEEGWEGTEAFF
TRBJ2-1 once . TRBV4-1 TGCGCCAGCAGCCAAGACGCTCCAGGAGCGGTCGGGGTTAATGAGCAGTTCTTC CASSQDAPGAVGVNEQFF
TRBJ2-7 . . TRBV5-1 TGCGCCAGCAGCTTGAGGAGCCCCTACAATCCGTCCGAACGTCTACACGAGCAGTACTTC CASSLRSPYNPSERLHEQYF
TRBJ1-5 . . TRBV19 TGTGCCAGTAGTCCCGGATGGGGAAATCAGCCCCAGCATTTT CASSPGWGNQPQHF